A few counts support the clone carrying this T cell receptor (beta chain). Patients with autoimmune history or systemic immunosuppression were excluded. This CDR3 region has 15 residues. Germline V gene sequence: CDR1 LGHNT, CDR2 FRNRAP. The V end was cut by 1 base, the J end by 3 bases, with 12 bases between. These data originate in a study of OX40 agonist ivuxolimab in advanced cancers. Study background: Partial responses were observed in three patients, of whom one had hepatocellular carcinoma and two had cutaneous melanoma.

Here immunoSEQ multiplex PCR was the method, and the copy in TCRdb shows in-frame clones only, minus some. The sample has some 75,000 clones; 65% to 90% are singletons. This sequence was found in an adult with an advanced solid tumor such as melanoma, head and neck, liver or kidney cancer. V gene TRBV12-5 combines with J gene TRBJ1-1; D call uncertain. Sequencing was performed on CD4+ or CD8+ T cells sorted from blood, taken in a trial of the OX40 agonist ivuxolimab. The chain's CDR3 is CASGLDVRRDTEAFF. CDR3 bases: TGTGCTAGTGGTTTGGATGTTCGGCGGGACACTGAAGCTTTCTTT.